The 21 T cell receptor beta chains presented below share a single source sample, sequenced in a study of Ad26.COV2.S vaccination and SARS-CoV-2 variants. Repertoires were generated with immunoSEQ multiplex PCR, while TCRdb's copy carries only in-frame clones and drops some. The data contain 300,000 to 450,000 clones, roughly nine tenths of them singletons. Sequencing was performed on peripheral blood, taken after recovery from COVID-19. The receptors were gathered from a human donor who had recovered from COVID-19.

The V call is TRBV7-2, the J call TRBJ2-7; D perhaps matches TRBD2 (6 bases). CDR3 length: 14 residues. Trimming shortened V by 1 base and J by 6 bases, and 13 bases separated the two germline ends. Germline-derived CDR1 and CDR2 are SGHTA and FQGNSA. The CDR3 DNA sequence: TGTGCCAGCAGCTTAGTAACGAGGGGAGGCGAGCAGTACTTC. This gives the protein CASSLVTRGGEQYF. Complete variable domain (other parts from reference TRBV7-2 and TRBJ2-7): GAGVSQSPSNKVTEKGKDVELRCDPISGHTALYWYRQSLGQGLEFLIYFQGNSAPDKSGLPSDRFSAERTGGSVSTLTIQRTQQEDSAVYLCASSLVTRGGEQYFGPGTRLTVT.

The chain recombines TRBV7-2 with TRBJ2-5; 9 bases are shared with TRBD2. The germline V gene encodes CDR1 SGHTA and CDR2 FQGNSA. The CDR3 contains 17 residues. With V trimmed by 5 bases and J by 2 bases, 12 bases remained unmatched. This CDR3 reads CASSHRPGLAGQETQYF. CDR3 sequence (DNA): TGTGCCAGCAGCCACCGGCCAGGGCTAGCGGGGCAAGAGACCCAGTACTTC.

The chain uses TRBV15 and TRBJ1-5, with TRBD1 as a possible D gene (6 bases). V shed 1 base and J shed 7 bases, with 14 bases lying between them. CDR3 length equals 15 residues. Germline loops: CDR1 LNHNV, CDR2 YYDKDF (reference sequence). The CDR3 DNA is TGTGCCACCAGCAGAGCGGGGGGCGGCGGCCAGCCCCAGCATTTT. Its protein is CATSRAGGGGQPQHF.

J is TRBJ1-3 and V is TRBV6-6, with D tentatively TRBD1 (5 bases). Germline CDR1 reads MNHNY; CDR2 reads SVGAGI (reference sequence). The CDR3 runs to 14 residues. V gave up 5 bases and J gave up 0 bases, with 8 bases separating them. CDR3 amino acids: CASSGDFSGNTIYF. For the CDR3, the DNA is TGTGCCAGCAGTGGGGACTTCTCTGGAAACACCATATATTTT.

This rearrangement joins TRBV9 to TRBJ1-4, with 9 bases identical to TRBD1. Per the germline V gene, CDR1 is SGDLS and CDR2 is YYNGEE. The CDR3 runs 16 residues. V gave up 4 bases and J gave up 7 bases; unmatched junction bases: 11. In nucleotides, the CDR3 is TGTGCCAGCAGCATCGGGCGGGACAGGGTTCTTGAAAAACTGTTTTTT. Amino acid sequence: CASSIGRDRVLEKLFF.

The chain recombines TRBV2 with TRBJ1-5, with D possibly TRBD1 on 5 matching bases. Trimming stripped 6 bases from V and 4 bases from J, with 13 bases between. In germline, CDR1 is SNHLY, CDR2 FYNNEI. This CDR3 spans 14 amino acids. CDR3 DNA sequence: TGTGCCAGCAGAGGGACGGGAAGAAATCAGCCCCAGCATTTT. Translating it yields CASRGTGRNQPQHF. The entire variable domain, with the rest obtained from reference TRBV2 and TRBJ1-5, is as follows: EPEVTQTPSHQVTQMGQEVILRCVPISNHLYFYWYRQILGQKVEFLVSFYNNEISEKSEIFDDQFSVERPDGSNFTLKIRSTKLEDSAMYFCASRGTGRNQPQHFGDGTRLSIL.

V and J are TRBV12-5 and TRBJ2-7; D remains ambiguous. This CDR3 has 12 residues. Germline lookup yields CDR1 LGHNT and CDR2 FRNRAP. Trimming took off 6 bases at V and 5 bases at J, with 11 bases between the two ends. The CDR3 loop is CASGLPGDEQYF. The CDR3 DNA sequence: TGTGCTAGTGGGTTGCCCGGAGACGAGCAGTACTTC.

The chain carries TRBV6-6 and TRBJ2-1; D is tentatively TRBD1 or TRBD2 (5 bases each). This CDR3 comprises 11 residues. The V gene lost 8 bases and the J gene lost 5 bases, with 7 bases spanning the gap. Germline V lookup: CDR1 MNHNY, CDR2 SVGAGI (reference sequence). CDR3 loop: CASGGNNEQFF. CDR3 in DNA: TGTGCCAGCGGGGGAAACAATGAGCAGTTCTTC.

The chain uses TRBV10-1 and TRBJ2-7; tentative D call: TRBD2 (6 bases). CDR1 WNHNN and CDR2 SYGVQD come from the germline V gene (reference sequence). This CDR3 region has 14 residues. The V and J ends lost 0 bases and 0 bases respectively, with 6 bases between them. The CDR3 reads CASSESGLSYEQYF. The CDR3 region has the DNA TGCGCCAGCAGTGAGTCGGGACTCTCCTACGAGCAGTACTTC.

This sequence joins TRBV6-5 and TRBJ1-6; 8 bases are a match to TRBD1. The CDR3 has 14 residues. Unmatched junction bases numbered 6, after V lost 8 bases and J lost 6 bases. The germline V gene has CDR1 MNHEY and CDR2 SVGAGI. Here the CDR3 DNA reads TGTGCCAGCGCTCAGGGGGCCAGTAATTCACCCCTCCACTTT. This codes for CASAQGASNSPLHF.

The chain recombines TRBV11-2 with TRBJ2-1, with 10 bases aligning to TRBD1. Germline V gene data show CDR1 as SGHAT and CDR2 as FQNNGV. The CDR3 runs to 15 residues. V lost 6 bases and J lost 7; bases outside the gene matches: 9. The CDR3 reads CASSETGTGENEQFF. CDR3 coding DNA: TGTGCCAGCAGTGAGACCGGGACAGGGGAAAATGAGCAGTTCTTC.

The CDR3 DNA follows: TGTGCCAGCAGCCCCCGGGCAAGCACCGGGGAGCTGTTTTTT. This gives the protein CASSPRASTGELFF. J is TRBJ2-2 and V is TRBV9; D call uncertain. The V end was cut by 4 bases, the J end by 4 bases, with 11 bases between. The CDR3 has 14 amino acids. Germline assignment: CDR1 SGDLS and CDR2 YYNGEE.

V is TRBV6-6 and J is TRBJ2-2, with 7 bases fitting TRBD1. The CDR3 has 15 residues. The J segment lost 7 bases and the V segment lost 5 bases, leaving 10 bases of the junction unmatched. The germline CDR1 and CDR2 sequences are MNHNY and SVGAGI (reference sequence). The chain's CDR3 is CASSPRQGAVGELFF. The CDR3 nucleotides read TGTGCCAGCAGTCCAAGACAGGGAGCCGTCGGGGAGCTGTTTTTT.

CDR3 protein: CASSLSQGGGYTF. CDR3 nucleotide sequence: TGTGCCAGCAGTTTAAGCCAGGGGGGTGGCTACACCTTC. The chain couples TRBV12-3 or TRBV12-4 to TRBJ1-2; 7 positions agree with TRBD1. Trimming removed 2 bases from V and 7 bases from J; junction bases left unmatched: 4. The CDR3 contains 13 residues.

The chain recombines TRBV3-1 (or the pseudogene TRBV3-2) with TRBJ2-1; no clear D. CDR3 size: 14 residues. The germline CDR1 and CDR2 sequences are LGHDT and YNNKEL (reference sequence). Trimming removed 4 bases at V and 7 bases at J, with 14 bases between. The CDR3 reads CASSLRTVKNEQFF. CDR3 DNA: TGTGCCAGCAGCCTCAGGACGGTGAAAAATGAGCAGTTCTTC.

The chain has TRBV6-5 and TRBJ1-3; D unclear. The CDR3 loop spans 14 amino acids. Germline V gene data show CDR1 as MNHEY and CDR2 as SVGAGI. Trimming stripped 6 bases from V and 4 bases from J, with 13 bases between. The CDR3 DNA is TGTGCCAGCAGCCCAAACCCGGGGGGAAACACCATATATTTT. Encoded protein: CASSPNPGGNTIYF.

V usage is TRBV7-9 and J usage is TRBJ1-1; D possibly corresponds to TRBD1 (5 bases). The V gene's germline CDR1 is SEHNR and CDR2 FQNEAQ (reference sequence). Trimming shortened V by 11 bases and J by 4 bases, and 17 bases separated the two germline ends. This CDR3 is built from 13 residues. CDR3 residues: CALNVGVATEAFF. The CDR3 DNA sequence: TGTGCCCTTAATGTGGGGGTAGCCACTGAAGCTTTCTTT. Drawing the rest from reference TRBV7-9 and TRBJ1-1, the complete variable domain is DTGVSQNPRHKITKRGQNVTFRCDPISEHNRLYWYRQTLGQGPEFLTYFQNEAQLEKSRLLSDRFSAERPKGSFSTLEIQRTEQGDSAMYLCALNVGVATEAFFGQGTRLTVV.

The chain combines TRBV7-8 with TRBJ1-4, with 8 bases fitting TRBD1. Germline V gene data show CDR1 as SGHVS and CDR2 as FQNEAQ. The CDR3 has 15 amino acids. The J segment lost 7 bases and the V segment lost 4 bases, leaving 8 bases of the junction unmatched. The CDR3 loop is CASSSSRTGREKLFF. The DNA for the CDR3 is TGTGCCAGCAGCTCCTCCCGGACAGGGCGTGAAAAACTGTTTTTT.

J is TRBJ2-2 and V is TRBV5-1, with TRBD1 matching 8 bases. The J segment lost 6 bases and the V segment lost 5 bases, leaving 3 bases of the junction unmatched. The germline V gene has CDR1 SGHRS and CDR2 YFSETQ. The CDR3 is 13 amino acids. As DNA, the CDR3 is TGCGCCAGCAGGACAGGGGCCGCCGGGGAGCTGTTTTTT. Its protein is CASRTGAAGELFF.

The J gene is TRBJ1-6, the V gene TRBV27, with unresolved D. The CDR3 spans 13 residues. V shed 5 bases and J shed 10 bases, with 12 bases lying between them. CDR1 MNHEY and CDR2 SMNVEV come from the germline V gene (reference sequence). CDR3 sequence: CASSVAAVSPLHF. The CDR3, as DNA: TGTGCCAGCAGTGTGGCCGCTGTGTCACCCCTCCACTTT.

V gene TRBV9 combines with J gene TRBJ2-3, with no clear D. Trimming removed 1 base from V and 2 bases from J, with 5 bases in between. This CDR3 comprises 13 residues. Germline CDR1 is SGDLS and CDR2 is YYNGEE. The CDR3 nucleotides read TGTGCCAGCAGCGTATGGAACACAGATACGCAGTATTTT. This gives the protein CASSVWNTDTQYF.